This T cell receptor beta chain was recorded in a study of blood T cell repertoires in COVID-19. For the study at large: COVID-19 samples, acute and convalescent, were from the United States, Italy and Spain. The analysed material was cDNA or gDNA that came from T cells, B-cell-depleted T cells, or PBMCs.

Original processing notes: Amplification with reference gene primers provided the estimates of nucleated cell counts. Sequenced by immunoSEQ multiplex PCR; TCRdb stores in-frame clones only, minus some. The DNA gave D and trimming, while V, J and clone size come from that table. The data hold some 140,000 clones, with about four fifths observed a single time. Germline V gene sequence: CDR1 MGHRA, CDR2 YSYEKL. V was shortened by 4 bases and J by 5 bases, with 9 bases between the two germline ends. This CDR3 contains 13 residues. This chain connects TRBV4-1 to TRBJ1-5; D remains ambiguous. Sequencing was performed on peripheral blood. This TCR came from a woman aged 80 or older with acute or convalescent COVID-19. The CDR3 protein is CASSPLGDQPQHF. The CDR3 bases are TGCGCCAGCAGCCCCCTCGGGGATCAGCCCCAGCATTTT.